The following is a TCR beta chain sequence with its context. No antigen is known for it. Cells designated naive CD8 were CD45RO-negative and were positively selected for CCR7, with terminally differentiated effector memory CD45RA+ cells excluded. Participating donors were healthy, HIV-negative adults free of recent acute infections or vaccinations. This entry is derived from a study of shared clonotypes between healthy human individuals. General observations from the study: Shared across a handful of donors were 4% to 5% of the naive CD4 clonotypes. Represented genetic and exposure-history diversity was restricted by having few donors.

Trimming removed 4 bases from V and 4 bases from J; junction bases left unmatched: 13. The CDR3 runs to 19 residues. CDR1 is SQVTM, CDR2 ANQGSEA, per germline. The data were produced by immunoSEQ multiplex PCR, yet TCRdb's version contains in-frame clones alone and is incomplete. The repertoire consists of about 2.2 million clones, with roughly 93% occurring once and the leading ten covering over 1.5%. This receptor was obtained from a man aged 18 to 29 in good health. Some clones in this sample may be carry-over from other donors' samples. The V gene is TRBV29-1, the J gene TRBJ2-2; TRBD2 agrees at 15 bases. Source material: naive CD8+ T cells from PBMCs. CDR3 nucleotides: TGCAGCGTTGTCGGGGGAGGACTAGCGGGAGGGCCCGGCACCGGGGAGCTGTTTTTT. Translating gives CSVVGGGLAGGPGTGELFF.